The 15 T cell receptor beta chains listed next were all sequenced from one sample in a study of cytomegalovirus exposure and HLA in healthy donors. PCR amplification relied on 60 Vbeta primers (plus 13 Jbeta primers). The method was immunoSEQ multiplex PCR; TCRdb's version includes in-frame clones alone and lacks a portion of them. The table shows around 150,000 clones, with 70% to 85% occurring only once. The sample comprised PBMCs. Source of these receptors: a male donor in good health and CMV-seronegative.

This clone was found a few times. The chain uses TRBV28 and TRBJ1-6; D ambiguous. The CDR3 loop spans 16 amino acids. Trimming took off 6 bases at V and 0 bases at J, with 12 bases between the two ends. Germline-derived CDR1 and CDR2 are MDHEN and SYDVKM. For the CDR3, the DNA is TGTGCCAGCAGGCGAGAAACTGGCTCCTATAATTCACCCCTCCACTTT. It is translated as CASRRETGSYNSPLHF.

This clone has more than one count but fewer than ten. This chain connects TRBV28 to TRBJ1-2, with D perhaps matching TRBD1 (6 bases). Germline lookup yields CDR1 MDHEN and CDR2 SYDVKM. The CDR3 loop spans 13 amino acids. Between the trimmed V and J ends, which lost 2 bases and 5 bases, there was a span of 9 bases. CDR3: CASSLRGAYGYTF. In DNA, the CDR3 is TGTGCCAGCAGTTTACGGGGGGCTTATGGCTACACCTTC.

V and J are TRBV7-9 and TRBJ2-7; 9 bases fit TRBD1. The junction had 8 bases not matched to a gene; V was cut back by 5 bases and J by 3 bases. Germline V gene lookup returns CDR1 SEHNR and CDR2 FQNEAQ (reference sequence). CDR3 length: 15 residues. CDR3: CASSAPAGQGYEQYF. CDR3 nucleotide sequence: TGTGCCAGCAGCGCCCCTGCGGGACAGGGCTACGAGCAGTACTTC.

The chain carries TRBV2 and TRBJ1-2; 11 positions match TRBD1. The V segment lost 6 bases and the J segment 4 bases; nucleotides outside the gene matches: 7. Per the germline V gene, CDR1 is SNHLY and CDR2 is FYNNEI. This CDR3 region has 15 residues. The CDR3 reads CASRPGQGAGYGYTF. For the CDR3, the DNA is TGTGCCAGCAGGCCCGGACAGGGGGCTGGCTATGGCTACACCTTC.

The chain uses TRBV19 and TRBJ1-4, with 10 bases lining up with TRBD1. The germline V gene has CDR1 LNHDA and CDR2 SQIVND (reference sequence). V trimming: 5 bases; J trimming: 7 bases; junction bases outside the gene matches: 4. The CDR3 totals 14 residues. For the CDR3, the DNA is TGTGCCAGTAGTGTGACAGGGGGCCGTGAAAAACTGTTTTTT. It codes for CASSVTGGREKLFF.

The chain combines TRBV11-2 with TRBJ1-5, with TRBD1 matching over 8 bases. This CDR3 has 17 residues. After removal of 0 bases from V and 5 bases from J, the junction contained 9 bases not matched to a gene. In germline, CDR1 is SGHAT, CDR2 FQNNGV. In DNA, the CDR3 is TGTGCCAGCAGCTTAGATGGGAGACAGGGGTTAGATCAGCCCCAGCATTTT. Amino acid sequence: CASSLDGRQGLDQPQHF.

The rearrangement joins TRBV6-5 to TRBJ2-7, with TRBD1 identical over 7 bases. The V gene's germline CDR1 is MNHEY and CDR2 SVGAGI. Germline trimming cut 6 bases from V and 2 bases from J; bases unmatched to any gene: 10. This CDR3 region has 15 residues. CDR3 bases: TGTGCCAGCAGACTCCGGGACAGTATGACCTACGAGCAGTACTTC. Protein product: CASRLRDSMTYEQYF.

This clone occurred once. This chain uses TRBV5-4 with TRBJ2-1; 14 bases align to TRBD2. CDR1 and CDR2 (germline): SGHNT, YYREEE (reference sequence). V dropped 3 bases and J dropped 1; count of bases not matched to a gene: 6. This CDR3 has 18 residues. The DNA for the CDR3 is TGTGCCAGCAGCTCGGGACTAGCGGGAGTGGGGTCCTACAATGAGCAGTTCTTC. This sequence encodes CASSSGLAGVGSYNEQFF. Supplemented by reference TRBV5-4 and TRBJ2-1, the full variable domain reads ETGVTQSPTHLIKTRGQQVTLRCSSQSGHNTVSWYQQALGQGPQFIFQYYREEENGRGNFPPRFSGLQFPNYSSELNVNALELDDSALYLCASSSGLAGVGSYNEQFFGPGTRLTVL.

V usage is TRBV6-5 and J usage is TRBJ1-1; possibly TRBD1 for D (6 bases). The CDR3 consists of 14 residues. Germline lookup yields CDR1 MNHEY and CDR2 SVGAGI. V dropped 6 bases and J dropped 5 bases, with 16 bases sitting between them. The CDR3 DNA reads as TGTGCCAGCAGCTTCTCGCAGGGGCGGACTGAAGCTTTCTTT. The encoded protein is CASSFSQGRTEAFF.

The V gene is TRBV30, the J gene TRBJ1-6, with D uncertain. V gave up 3 bases and J gave up 7 bases, with 7 bases separating them. Germline CDR1 reads GTSNPN; CDR2 reads SVGIG (reference sequence). This CDR3 has 12 amino acids. CDR3 DNA: TGTGCCTGGAGACCGGGAAATTCACCCCTCCACTTT. Residues: CAWRPGNSPLHF.

The chain links TRBV7-3 to TRBJ2-3; 9 bases line up with TRBD2. CDR1 is SGHTA and CDR2 is FQGTGA in the germline V gene. The CDR3 is 15 amino acids. V trimming: 1 base; J trimming: 2 bases; junction bases outside the gene matches: 1. The DNA for the CDR3 is TGTGCCAGCAGCTTAATAGCGGGGGACACAGATACGCAGTATTTT. Protein product: CASSLIAGDTDTQYF.

This rearrangement joins TRBV27 to TRBJ2-5; TRBD2 aligns across 14 bases. The germline V gene has CDR1 MNHEY and CDR2 SMNVEV (reference sequence). This CDR3 has 16 residues. J lost 7 bases, V lost 5 bases, and 9 bases had no gene match. CDR3 amino acids: CASSPGTSGGWGTQYF. For the CDR3, the DNA is TGTGCCAGCAGTCCGGGGACTAGCGGGGGTTGGGGGACCCAGTACTTC.

A note on this clone: The junction differs from germline at one of its ends, possibly a read error. Distinct nucleotide sequences in the sample also encode this CDR3. The V gene is TRBV19, the J gene TRBJ1-5; 10 bases are a match to TRBD1. Germline-derived CDR1 and CDR2 are LNHDA and SQIVND (reference sequence). CDR3 length: 13 amino acids. The CDR3: CASRTGGNQPQHF. The CDR3 DNA reads as TGTGCCAGTAGGACAGGGGGCAACCAGCCCCAGCATTTT. The variable domain in full, completed from reference TRBV19 and TRBJ1-5, reads DGGITQSPKYLFRKEGQNVTLSCEQNLNHDAMYWYRQDPGQGLRLIYYSQIVNDFQKGDIAEGYSVSREKKESFPLTVTSAQKNPTAFYLCASRTGGNQPQHFGDGTRLSIL.

This chain uses TRBV7-2 with TRBJ2-7; D may be TRBD2 (6 bases). The CDR3 spans 15 residues. Trimming stripped 5 bases from V and 3 bases from J, with 17 bases between. Germline V lookup: CDR1 SGHTA, CDR2 FQGNSA. CDR3 amino acids: CASSITGTPYYEQYF. The CDR3 DNA is TGTGCCAGCAGCATAACCGGGACTCCATACTACGAGCAGTACTTC.

The rearrangement uses TRBV2 and TRBJ1-2; 8 nucleotides align to TRBD1. J lost 8 bases, V lost 8 bases, and 7 bases had no gene match. This CDR3 has 12 residues. From germline, CDR1 is SNHLY and CDR2 FYNNEI. The CDR3 region has the DNA TGTGCCAGCCTGAGGACAGGGTCAGGCTACACCTTC. Encoded protein: CASLRTGSGYTF.